This is a list of T cell receptor beta chains from one sample in a study of blood T cells in healthy people across ages. One entry per CDR3 protein results from TCRdb running MiXCR on the 5' RACE reads. The data show about a million distinct CDR3 sequences, with roughly 47% seen just once and 20% to 25% held by the top ten. The sample comprised blood. These TCRs come from a woman aged 55 to 70 in good health. The CDR3 runs from the conserved cysteine through the conserved F or W. A D gene is named only where the DNA matches it firmly. The size entry is marked missing in some rows and otherwise reads once, few, many or a size class.

TRBD1,TRBJ2-6,.,TRBV18,TGTGCCAGCTCACCGGGAACAGGGGACGTCCTGACTTTC,CASSPGTGDVLTF
.,TRBJ2-7,.,TRBV27,TGTGCCGGCAGTTTAGCCGGCTCCTACGAGCAGTACTTC,CAGSLAGSYEQYF
TRBD2,TRBJ2-7,.,TRBV6-2/TRBV6-3,TGTGCCAGCAGGGGCGGACTAGCGGGAGTTCCTAGGACCTACGAGCAGTACTTC,CASRGGLAGVPRTYEQYF
.,TRBJ2-3,.,TRBV3-1,TGTGCCAGCAGCCAACCTATGCGCGGAAACTACATGTATTTT,CASSQPMRGNYMYF
.,TRBJ2-7,few,TRBV20-1,TGCAGTGCTAGAGACTTCTACGAGCAGTACTTC,CSARDFYEQYF
.,TRBJ2-3,.,TRBV6-1,TGTGCCAACAGGCCCGGACAGACTTACACAGATACGCAGTATTTT,CANRPGQTYTDTQYF
.,TRBJ2-3,.,TRBV27,TGTGCCAGCCAGGGACATTCCGGACTCACAGATACGCAGTATTTT,CASQGHSGLTDTQYF
TRBD1,TRBJ2-7,.,TRBV11-3,TGTGCCAGCAGCCGCCAGACAGGGGGCAGCGAGCAGTACTTC,CASSRQTGGSEQYF
.,TRBJ1-1,.,TRBV5-1,TGCGCCAGCAGCTTGGAGGTGGGGGGGCGCGGAGCTTTCTTT,CASSLEVGGRGAFF
.,TRBJ2-6,.,TRBV12-3/TRBV12-4,TGTGCCAGCAGTTTAGACCTCCCAGGGTCTGGGGCCAACGTCCTGACTTTC,CASSLDLPGSGANVLTF
TRBD2,TRBJ2-1,.,TRBV18,TGTGCCGGCCAGGGGGATAGCGGGAGGTCCTACAATGAGCAGTTCTTC,CAGQGDSGRSYNEQFF